Given below is one TCR beta chain in context. Its antigen is not known. PCR involved 60 Vbeta and 13 Jbeta primers. Sequencing used immunoSEQ multiplex PCR; TCRdb keeps in-frame clones, though not all of them. Counted here are about 130,000 clones, approximately 80% occurring once; the ten biggest clones make up around 1.2%. The sample belongs to a study of cytomegalovirus exposure and HLA in healthy donors. Study-level points and caveats: As a later analysis showed, a missense DCLRE1C variant was linked to trimming of TCR beta V- and J-genes. A highly shared variant cluster was judged a likely technical artifact. Based on reports, TCR beta sequences accurately predicted HLA-A and HLA-B alleles for most subjects.

V gave up 0 bases and J gave up 4 bases; unmatched junction bases: 3. The CDR3 is made up of 15 amino acids. Germline CDR1 and CDR2: SGHNT and YYREEE (reference sequence). This clonotype originated in a girl aged 2 to 9 in good health and CMV-seronegative. The rearrangement joins TRBV5-4 to TRBJ2-1, with 8 bases identical to TRBD1. The sample comprised PBMCs. The CDR3 sequence: CASSLAQGAYNEQFF. Here the CDR3 DNA reads TGTGCCAGCAGCTTGGCTCAGGGGGCTTACAATGAGCAGTTCTTC.